This record covers a single T cell receptor (beta chain). What it recognizes is unknown. The data derive from a study of CXCR3-negative and CXCR3-positive naive CD8 T cells. cDNA libraries for TRB were generated by 5' RACE incorporating UMI labels. TCRdb re-analyzed the 5' RACE reads; it lists each CDR3 protein once, without DNA. In total, the table holds 130,000 to 150,000 distinct CDR3 sequences. Study findings and constraints: Hydrophobicity of TRB CDR3s was greater in CXCR3-positive naive cells than in CXCR3-negative naive cells. TRBV-TRBJ usage matched between naive CXCR3-negative and CXCR3-positive cells but not between memory cells.

The CDR3 length is 15 residues. Germline CDR1 and CDR2: MNHEY and SMNVEV (reference sequence). The sample comprised naive CXCR3+ CD8+ T cells from blood. Regarding subset: CD45RO-CCR7+CD27+CD95- naive CD8+ T cells expressing CXCR3 (TNR3+). The V call is TRBV27, the J call TRBJ2-7; as DNA is missing, the TRBD1 call by TCRdb cannot be tested. This receptor was identified in a human donor in good health. Some clones in this sample may be carry-over from other donors' samples. CDR3 sequence reads: CASSPSGTGGYEQYF.